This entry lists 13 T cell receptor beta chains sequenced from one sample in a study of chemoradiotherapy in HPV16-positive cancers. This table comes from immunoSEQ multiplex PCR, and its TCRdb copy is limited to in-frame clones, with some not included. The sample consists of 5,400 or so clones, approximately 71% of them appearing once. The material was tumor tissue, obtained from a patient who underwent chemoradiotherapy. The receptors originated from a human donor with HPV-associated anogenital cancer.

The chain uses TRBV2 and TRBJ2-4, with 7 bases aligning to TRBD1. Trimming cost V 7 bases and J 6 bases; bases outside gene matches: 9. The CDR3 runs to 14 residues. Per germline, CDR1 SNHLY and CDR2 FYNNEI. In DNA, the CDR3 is TGTGCCAGCACCCAACAGGGGAGAGGAAACATTCAGTACTTC. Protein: CASTQQGRGNIQYF.

The CDR3 here is CARSGRDRGTDTQYF. The DNA for the CDR3 is TGTGCCAGAAGCGGACGGGACAGGGGCACAGATACGCAGTATTTT. The chain links TRBV5-3 to TRBJ2-3; 9 bases line up with TRBD1. TRBV5-3 is given ORF status, its function remaining uncertain. J was trimmed by 1 base and V by 4 bases; bases with no gene match: 4. The length of the CDR3 is 15 residues.

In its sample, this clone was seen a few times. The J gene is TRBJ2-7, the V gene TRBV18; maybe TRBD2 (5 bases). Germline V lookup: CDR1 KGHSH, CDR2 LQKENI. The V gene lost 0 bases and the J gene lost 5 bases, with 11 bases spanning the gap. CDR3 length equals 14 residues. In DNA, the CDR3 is TGTGCCAGCTCACCACCCGCGGGTCGGGACGAGCAGTACTTC. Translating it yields CASSPPAGRDEQYF.

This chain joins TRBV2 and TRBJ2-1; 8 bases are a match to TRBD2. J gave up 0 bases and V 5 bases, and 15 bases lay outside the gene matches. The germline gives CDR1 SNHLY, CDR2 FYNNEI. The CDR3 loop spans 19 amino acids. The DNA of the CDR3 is TGTGCCAGCAGTCCCCTGACTAGCGAAGAGGGGAGCTCCTACAATGAGCAGTTCTTC. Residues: CASSPLTSEEGSSYNEQFF.

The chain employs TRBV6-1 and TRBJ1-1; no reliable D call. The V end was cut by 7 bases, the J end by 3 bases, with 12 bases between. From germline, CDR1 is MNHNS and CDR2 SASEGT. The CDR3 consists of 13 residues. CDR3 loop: CASKRLGDTEAFF. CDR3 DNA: TGTGCCAGCAAACGACTGGGAGACACTGAAGCTTTCTTT.

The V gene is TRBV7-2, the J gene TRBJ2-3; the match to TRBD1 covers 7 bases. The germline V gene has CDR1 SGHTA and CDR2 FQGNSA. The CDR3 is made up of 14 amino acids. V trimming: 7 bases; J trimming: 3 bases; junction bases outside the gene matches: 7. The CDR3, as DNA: TGTGCCAGCACCCCAGCCAGGGGGACAGATACGCAGTATTTT. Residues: CASTPARGTDTQYF.

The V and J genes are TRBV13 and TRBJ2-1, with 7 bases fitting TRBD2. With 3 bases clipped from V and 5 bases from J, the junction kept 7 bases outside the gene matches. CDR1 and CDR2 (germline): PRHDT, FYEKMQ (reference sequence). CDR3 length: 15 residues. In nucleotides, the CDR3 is TGTGCCAGCAGCTTCTTAGCGGGCTTGAACAATGAGCAGTTCTTC. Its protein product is CASSFLAGLNNEQFF.

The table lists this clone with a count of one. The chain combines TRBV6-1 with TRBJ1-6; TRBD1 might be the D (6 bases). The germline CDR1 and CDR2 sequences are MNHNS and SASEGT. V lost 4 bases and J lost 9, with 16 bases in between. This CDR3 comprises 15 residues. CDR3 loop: CASSAPTGGSSPLHF. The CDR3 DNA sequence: TGTGCCAGCAGTGCCCCGACGGGGGGCAGTTCACCCCTCCACTTT.

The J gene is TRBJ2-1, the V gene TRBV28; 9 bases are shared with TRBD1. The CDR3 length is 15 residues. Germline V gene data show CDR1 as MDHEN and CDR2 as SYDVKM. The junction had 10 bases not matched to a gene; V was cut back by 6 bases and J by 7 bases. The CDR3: CASSRPGTGRNEQFF. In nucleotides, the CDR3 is TGTGCCAGCAGCCGTCCCGGGACAGGGCGGAATGAGCAGTTCTTC.

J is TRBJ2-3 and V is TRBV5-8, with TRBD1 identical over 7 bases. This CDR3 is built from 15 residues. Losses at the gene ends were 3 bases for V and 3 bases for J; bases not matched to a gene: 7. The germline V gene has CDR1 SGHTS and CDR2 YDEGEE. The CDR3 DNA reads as TGTGCCAGCAGCTCGGAGACGACAGGGACAGATACGCAGTATTTT. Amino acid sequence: CASSSETTGTDTQYF.

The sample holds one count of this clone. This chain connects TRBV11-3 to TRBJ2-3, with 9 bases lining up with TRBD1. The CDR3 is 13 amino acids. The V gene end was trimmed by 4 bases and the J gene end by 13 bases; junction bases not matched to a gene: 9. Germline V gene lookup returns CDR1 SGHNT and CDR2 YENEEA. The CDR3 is CASSSSRDRGEYF. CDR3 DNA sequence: TGTGCCAGCAGCTCCTCCCGAGACAGGGGGGAGTATTTT.

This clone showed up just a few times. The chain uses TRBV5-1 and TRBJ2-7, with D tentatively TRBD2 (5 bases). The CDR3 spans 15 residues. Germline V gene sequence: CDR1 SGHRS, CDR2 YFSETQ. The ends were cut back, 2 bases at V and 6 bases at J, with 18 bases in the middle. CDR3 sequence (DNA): TGCGCCAGCAGCTTATTACCGGGATCTCAGTCCGAGCAGTACTTC. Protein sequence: CASSLLPGSQSEQYF.

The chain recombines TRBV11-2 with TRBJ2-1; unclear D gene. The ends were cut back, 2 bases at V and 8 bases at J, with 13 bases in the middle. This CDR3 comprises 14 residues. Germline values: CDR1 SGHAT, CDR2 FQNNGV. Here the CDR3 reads CASSLSASIDEQFF. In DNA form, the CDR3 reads TGTGCCAGCAGCTTATCCGCTAGTATCGATGAGCAGTTCTTC. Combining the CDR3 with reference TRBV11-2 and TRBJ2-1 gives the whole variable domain EAGVAQSPRYKIIEKRQSVAFWCNPISGHATLYWYQQILGQGPKLLIQFQNNGVVDDSQLPKDRFSAERLKGVDSTLKIQPAKLEDSAVYLCASSLSASIDEQFFGPGTRLTVL.